This paragraph reports one T cell receptor beta chain. Which antigen it targets is not known. Base quality data are lacking; no much larger clone is found one base away. This sample's time point label indicates: baseline before first vaccination. Samples from vaccinated people were obtained from the UK trials COV001 and COV002, which included a single-blind randomized controlled phase 2/3 trial of AZD1222 (ChAdOx1 nCoV-19) in healthy adults. For TCRbeta chain sequencing, PBMC samples from trial participants were taken at day 0 and at day 28 after the second dose. The sample belongs to a study of T cell responses to AZD1222 COVID-19 vaccine (TCRdb year 2021). Regarding the complete study: AZD1222 recipients with second doses at about 4 weeks or about 12 weeks were pooled, because spike-specific TCR depth and breadth did not differ between schedules. A total of under 250 trial participants underwent TCR sequencing, of whom 207 had received two doses of AZD1222 and around 25 had received two doses of the MenACWY control vaccine. Trial participants were enrolled into age subgroups of 18-55, 56-69 and 70-plus years, which contained about 150, 27 and 61 TCR-sequenced participants, respectively. General findings and caveats noted by the study authors: Because no samples from the day 14 peak response were available, repertoires could be characterized only after the peak T cell response. Participants were mostly white British and included more females than males, and it was suggested by the authors that clonal diversity may have been underestimated. Epitopes outside the regions mutated in the B.1.351 and B.1.1.7 variants were reportedly recognized by nearly half of the unique spike-specific TCRs. After two AZD1222 doses, both the breadth and the depth of spike-specific TCRs were significantly higher than at day 0 and than in MenACWY recipients. CD4 TCRs associated with the vaccine covered the entire spike protein, and the dominant responses were in regions 160-218 and 743-854. In the small 56-69-year group, the increase in depth fell short of significance, most likely because of low power. Conclusions about previously exposed vaccinees were limited because only a handful of AZD1222 recipients were SARS-CoV-2 seropositive at baseline.

The CDR3 regions of human TCRbeta chains were analyzed by immunosequencing. The original pipeline was this. Repertoire TCRs were checked for matches against a reference library of SARS-CoV-2-specific TCRs that had been generated using the MIRA antigen-specificity platform. Breadth was defined as the fraction of unique TCRs that were SARS-CoV-2-associated, and depth was defined as the fraction of total T cells that were SARS-CoV-2-associated. Using the MIRA data, each spike-specific TCR was assigned both to the spike region to which the TCR was reactive and to a CD4 or CD8 class. Log10-transformed breadth and depth values were compared by one-way ANOVA with Sidak's multiple comparisons tests. TCRdb holds this immuneACCESS table with in-frame rearrangements only. Some clones are missing; in checked studies, unresolved V genes explain under half, and the rest has no known cause. The V and J calls and clone size were taken over from that table, and D and trimming were inferred from the DNA. This sample lists 93,000 or so clones; around 90% were detected once. The ten largest clones represent approximately 20% of the sample.

The CDR3 runs 16 amino acids, cysteine and phenylalanine included. The sequence is cut down to CDR3 DNA, 48 bases in frame from base 1. CDR1 and CDR2 were assigned from the germline V gene as SGHTA and FQGNSA. V and J lose 6 bases and 3 bases, and a span of 15 bases separates them. This chain joins TRBV7-2 to TRBJ1-6, with TRBD1 as a weak D call on 5 bases. This clonotype was sampled from an adult in good health. The sample in question was peripheral blood, obtained on day 0 of AZD1222 vaccination. The DNA sequence is given as TGTGCCAGCAGTTCTGGGGGGGTCTACTATAATTCACCCCTCCACTTT. Protein translation: CASSSGGVYYNSPLHF.